These 7 T cell receptor beta chains came from one sample sequenced in a study of T cell responses to AZD1222 COVID-19 vaccine. TCRdb's table, derived via immunoSEQ multiplex PCR, lists solely in-frame clones and lacks some. The table includes nearly 100,000 clones, approximately 91% detected once. The sequencing used peripheral blood, collected on day 0 of AZD1222 vaccination. These receptors were collected from an adult in good health.

The V gene is TRBV5-1, the J gene TRBJ1-3; maybe TRBD1 (6 bases). CDR3 size: 15 residues. Germline-derived CDR1 and CDR2 are SGHRS and YFSETQ. The V gene lost 0 bases and the J gene lost 1 base, with 8 bases spanning the gap. Written as DNA, the CDR3 is TGCGCCAGCAGCTTGGAGGGGGAATCTGGAAACACCATATATTTT. Translating gives CASSLEGESGNTIYF.

V is TRBV10-3 and J is TRBJ1-4, with D maybe TRBD1 (5 bases). The V end was cut by 6 bases, the J end by 10 bases, with 18 bases between. Germline CDR1 reads ENHRY; CDR2 reads SYGVKD. This CDR3 has 14 residues. CDR3 region: CAISPDKSLGKLFF. CDR3 in DNA: TGTGCCATCAGCCCGGACAAAAGTCTGGGAAAACTGTTTTTT.

The chain recombines TRBV12-5 with TRBJ1-1; TRBD1 matches 7 bases. This CDR3 is built from 12 residues. Germline values: CDR1 LGHNT, CDR2 FRNRAP. The junction had 8 bases not matched to a gene; V was cut back by 5 bases and J by 11 bases. The CDR3 nucleotides are TGTGCTAGTGGTCCTCCCGCGGACAGGGCTTTCTTT. Amino acid sequence: CASGPPADRAFF.

This chain connects TRBV28 to TRBJ2-7; D is ambiguous. V dropped 5 bases and J dropped 3 bases, with 8 bases sitting between them. The CDR3 loop spans 12 amino acids. CDR1 is MDHEN and CDR2 is SYDVKM in the germline V gene. DNA for the CDR3: TGTGCCAGCAGTATCCAATACTACGAGCAGTACTTC. This translates into CASSIQYYEQYF.

The chain has TRBV7-2 and TRBJ2-3; D is possibly TRBD2 (6 bases). The CDR3 totals 13 residues. The V gene's germline CDR1 is SGHTA and CDR2 FQGNSA. Trimming removed 0 bases at V and 5 bases at J, with 6 bases between. The CDR3 DNA follows: TGTGCCAGCAGCTTAGCGGGGGGAGATACGCAGTATTTT. It yields the protein CASSLAGGDTQYF. Complete variable domain (other parts from reference TRBV7-2 and TRBJ2-3): GAGVSQSPSNKVTEKGKDVELRCDPISGHTALYWYRQSLGQGLEFLIYFQGNSAPDKSGLPSDRFSAERTGGSVSTLTIQRTQQEDSAVYLCASSLAGGDTQYFGPGTRLTVL.

V is TRBV6-5 and J is TRBJ2-7; no clear D gene. This CDR3 contains 13 residues. The ends were cut back, 4 bases at V and 3 bases at J, with 10 bases in the middle. The V gene's germline CDR1 is MNHEY and CDR2 SVGAGI. CDR3 sequence reads: CASSSPPSYEQYF. In DNA, the CDR3 is TGTGCCAGCAGTTCCCCCCCCAGCTACGAGCAGTACTTC.

The genes are TRBV4-2 and TRBJ2-1; D is possibly TRBD2 (6 bases). Germline CDR1 LGHNA, CDR2 YNFKEQ. This CDR3 is built from 16 residues. Trimming stripped 2 bases from V and 0 bases from J, with 11 bases between. Here the CDR3 DNA reads TGTGCCAGCAGCCAAAGCTTGGGGGGCTCCTACAATGAGCAGTTCTTC. Translation gives CASSQSLGGSYNEQFF.